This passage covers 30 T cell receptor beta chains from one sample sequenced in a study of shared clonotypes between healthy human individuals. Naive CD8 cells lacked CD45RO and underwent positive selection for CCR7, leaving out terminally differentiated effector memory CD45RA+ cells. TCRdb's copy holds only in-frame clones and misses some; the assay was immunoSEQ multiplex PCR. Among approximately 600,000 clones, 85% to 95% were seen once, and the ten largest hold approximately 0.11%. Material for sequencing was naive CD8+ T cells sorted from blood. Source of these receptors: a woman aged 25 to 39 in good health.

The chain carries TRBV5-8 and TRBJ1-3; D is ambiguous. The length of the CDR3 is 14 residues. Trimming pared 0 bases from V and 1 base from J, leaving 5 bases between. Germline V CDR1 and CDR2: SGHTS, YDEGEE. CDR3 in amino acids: CASSLVDSGNTIYF. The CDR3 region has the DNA TGTGCCAGCAGCTTGGTGGATTCTGGAAACACCATATATTTT.

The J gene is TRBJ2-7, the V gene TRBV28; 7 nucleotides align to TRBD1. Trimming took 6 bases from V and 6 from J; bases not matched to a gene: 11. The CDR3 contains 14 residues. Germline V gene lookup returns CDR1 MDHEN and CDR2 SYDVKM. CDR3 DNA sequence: TGTGCCAGCAGGGGAACCGGGACAGCGACCGAGCAGTACTTC. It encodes CASRGTGTATEQYF.

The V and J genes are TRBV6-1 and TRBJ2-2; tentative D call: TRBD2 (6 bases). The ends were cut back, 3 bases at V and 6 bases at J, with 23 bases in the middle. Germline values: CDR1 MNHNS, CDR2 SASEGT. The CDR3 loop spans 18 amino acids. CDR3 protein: CASSDSTQRVLGAGELFF. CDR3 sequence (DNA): TGTGCCAGCAGTGATTCGACCCAGCGGGTTCTGGGGGCCGGGGAGCTGTTTTTT.

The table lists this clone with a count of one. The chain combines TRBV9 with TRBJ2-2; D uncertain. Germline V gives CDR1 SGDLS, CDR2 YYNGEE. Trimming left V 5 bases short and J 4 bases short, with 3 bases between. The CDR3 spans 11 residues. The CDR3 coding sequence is TGTGCCAGCAGTTCCACCGGGGAGCTGTTTTTT. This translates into CASSSTGELFF.

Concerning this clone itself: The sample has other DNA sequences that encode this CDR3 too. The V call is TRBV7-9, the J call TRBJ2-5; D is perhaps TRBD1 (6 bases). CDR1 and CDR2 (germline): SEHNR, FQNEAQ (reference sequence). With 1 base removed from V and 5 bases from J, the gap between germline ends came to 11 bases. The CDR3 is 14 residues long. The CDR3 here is CASSLVQGGETQYF. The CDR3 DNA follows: TGTGCCAGCAGCTTAGTACAGGGTGGGGAGACCCAGTACTTC.

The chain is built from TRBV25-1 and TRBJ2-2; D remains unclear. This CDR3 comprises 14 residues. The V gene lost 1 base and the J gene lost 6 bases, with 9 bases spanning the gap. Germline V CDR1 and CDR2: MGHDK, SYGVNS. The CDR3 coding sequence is TGTGCCAGCAGTGAATTAGGTAGCCCCGGGGAGCTGTTTTTT. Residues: CASSELGSPGELFF.

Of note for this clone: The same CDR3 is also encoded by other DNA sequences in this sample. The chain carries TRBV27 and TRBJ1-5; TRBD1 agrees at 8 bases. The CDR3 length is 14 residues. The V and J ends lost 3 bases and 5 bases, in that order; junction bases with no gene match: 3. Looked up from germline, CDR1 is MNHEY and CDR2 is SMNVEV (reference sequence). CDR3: CASSFRGPDQPQHF. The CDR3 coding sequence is TGTGCCAGCAGTTTCAGGGGGCCGGATCAGCCCCAGCATTTT.

The CDR3 sequence is CASSLASGTYGYTF. The CDR3 DNA is TGTGCCAGCAGTTTGGCCTCCGGGACGTATGGCTACACCTTC. The V call is TRBV28, the J call TRBJ1-2, with TRBD1 as a possible D gene (5 bases). Trimming removed 3 bases from V and 5 bases from J, with 13 bases in between. Germline loops: CDR1 MDHEN, CDR2 SYDVKM. There are 14 residues in the CDR3.

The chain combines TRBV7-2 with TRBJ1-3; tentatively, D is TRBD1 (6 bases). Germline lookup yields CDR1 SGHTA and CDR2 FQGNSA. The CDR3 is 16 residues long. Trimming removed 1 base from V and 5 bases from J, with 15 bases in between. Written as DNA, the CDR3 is TGTGCCAGCAGCTTAGTGGGGGGCCTTTACCGAAACACCATATATTTT. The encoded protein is CASSLVGGLYRNTIYF.

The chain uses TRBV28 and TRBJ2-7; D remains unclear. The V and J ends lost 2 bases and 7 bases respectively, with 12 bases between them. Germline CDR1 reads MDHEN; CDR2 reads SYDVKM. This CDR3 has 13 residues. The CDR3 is CASSLGPAAEQYF. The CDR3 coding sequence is TGTGCCAGCAGTTTAGGGCCTGCGGCAGAGCAGTACTTC.

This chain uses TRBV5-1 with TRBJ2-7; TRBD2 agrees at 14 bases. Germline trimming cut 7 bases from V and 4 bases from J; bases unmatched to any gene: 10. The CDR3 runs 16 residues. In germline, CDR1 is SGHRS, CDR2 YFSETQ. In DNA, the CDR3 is TGCGCCAGCCAACTGGGACTAGCGGGAGTTCGTTACGAGCAGTACTTC. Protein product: CASQLGLAGVRYEQYF.

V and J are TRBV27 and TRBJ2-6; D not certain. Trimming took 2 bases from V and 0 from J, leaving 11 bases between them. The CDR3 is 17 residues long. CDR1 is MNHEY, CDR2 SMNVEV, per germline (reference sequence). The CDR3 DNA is TGTGCCAGCAGTTTAATCCCACAAGCCTCTGGGGCCAACGTCCTGACTTTC. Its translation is CASSLIPQASGANVLTF.

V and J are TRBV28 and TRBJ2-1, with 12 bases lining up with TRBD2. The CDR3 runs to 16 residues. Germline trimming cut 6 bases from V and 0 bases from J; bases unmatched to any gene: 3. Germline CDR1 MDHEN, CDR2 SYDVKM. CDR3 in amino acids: CASSLTSGSSYNEQFF. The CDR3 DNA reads TGTGCCAGCAGCTTGACTAGCGGGAGCTCCTACAATGAGCAGTTCTTC. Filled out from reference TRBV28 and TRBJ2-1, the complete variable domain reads DVKVTQSSRYLVKRTGEKVFLECVQDMDHENMFWYRQDPGLGLRLIYFSYDVKMKEKGDIPEGYSVSREKKERFSLILESASTNQTSMYLCASSLTSGSSYNEQFFGPGTRLTVL.

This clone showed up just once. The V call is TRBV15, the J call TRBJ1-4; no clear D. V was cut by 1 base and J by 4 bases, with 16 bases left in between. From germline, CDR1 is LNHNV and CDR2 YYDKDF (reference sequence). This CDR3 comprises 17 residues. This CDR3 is CATSRAGSFSGNEKLFF. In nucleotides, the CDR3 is TGTGCCACCAGCAGAGCGGGTTCCTTTTCGGGTAATGAAAAACTGTTTTTT.

DNA for the CDR3: TGTGCCAGCAGTGAAGTGGGCCGGGAAGGTGATGAGCAGTTCTTC. It encodes CASSEVGREGDEQFF. V usage is TRBV2 and J usage is TRBJ2-1; tentative D call: TRBD2 (5 bases). This CDR3 region has 15 residues. Germline-derived CDR1 and CDR2 are SNHLY and FYNNEI. The ends were cut back, 1 base at V and 8 bases at J, with 15 bases in the middle.

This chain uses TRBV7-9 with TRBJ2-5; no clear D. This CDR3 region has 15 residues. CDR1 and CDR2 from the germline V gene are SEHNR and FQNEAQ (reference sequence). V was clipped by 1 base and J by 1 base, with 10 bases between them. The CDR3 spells CASSLEQLVQETQYF. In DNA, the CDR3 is TGTGCCAGCAGCTTAGAACAGCTCGTCCAAGAGACCCAGTACTTC.

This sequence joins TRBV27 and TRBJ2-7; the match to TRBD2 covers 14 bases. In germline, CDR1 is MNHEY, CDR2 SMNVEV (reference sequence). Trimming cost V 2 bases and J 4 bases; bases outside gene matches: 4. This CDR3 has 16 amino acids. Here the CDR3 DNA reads TGTGCCAGCAGTTTACTAGGGACTAGCGGGAGTTACGAGCAGTACTTC. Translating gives CASSLLGTSGSYEQYF.

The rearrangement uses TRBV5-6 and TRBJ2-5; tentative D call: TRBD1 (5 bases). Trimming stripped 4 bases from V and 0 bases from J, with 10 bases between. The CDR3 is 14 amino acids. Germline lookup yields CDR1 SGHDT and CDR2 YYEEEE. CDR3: CASSNLDNQETQYF. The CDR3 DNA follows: TGTGCCAGCAGCAACTTGGACAACCAAGAGACCCAGTACTTC.

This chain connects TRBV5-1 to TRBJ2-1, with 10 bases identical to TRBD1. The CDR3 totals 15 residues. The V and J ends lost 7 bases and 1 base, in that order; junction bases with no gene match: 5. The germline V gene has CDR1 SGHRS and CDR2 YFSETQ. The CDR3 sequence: CASRRDRGSYNEQFF. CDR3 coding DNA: TGCGCCAGCCGGCGGGACAGGGGATCCTACAATGAGCAGTTCTTC.

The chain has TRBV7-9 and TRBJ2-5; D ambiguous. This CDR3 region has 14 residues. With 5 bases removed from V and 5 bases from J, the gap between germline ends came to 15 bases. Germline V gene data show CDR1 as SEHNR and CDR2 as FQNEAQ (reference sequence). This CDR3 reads CASSPPVSEETQYF. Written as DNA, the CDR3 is TGTGCCAGCAGCCCCCCTGTCTCGGAGGAGACCCAGTACTTC.

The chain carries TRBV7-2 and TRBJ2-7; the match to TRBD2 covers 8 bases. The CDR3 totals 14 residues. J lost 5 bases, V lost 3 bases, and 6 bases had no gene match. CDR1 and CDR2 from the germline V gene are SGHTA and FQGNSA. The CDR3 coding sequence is TGTGCCAGCAGCTTTAGAGGTAGCGGGAACGAGCAGTACTTC. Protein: CASSFRGSGNEQYF.

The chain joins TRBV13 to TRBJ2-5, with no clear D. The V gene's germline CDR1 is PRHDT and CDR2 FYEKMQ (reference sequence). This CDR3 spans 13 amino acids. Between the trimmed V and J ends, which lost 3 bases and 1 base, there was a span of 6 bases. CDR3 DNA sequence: TGTGCCAGCAGCTTGACACGCCAAGAGACCCAGTACTTC. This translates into CASSLTRQETQYF.

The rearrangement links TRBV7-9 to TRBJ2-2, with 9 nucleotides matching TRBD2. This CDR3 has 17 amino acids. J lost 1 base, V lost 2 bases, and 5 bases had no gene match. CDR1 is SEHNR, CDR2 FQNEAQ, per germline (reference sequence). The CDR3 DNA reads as TGTGCCAGCAGCTTATTCACTAGCGGGTGGAACACCGGGGAGCTGTTTTTT. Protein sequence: CASSLFTSGWNTGELFF.

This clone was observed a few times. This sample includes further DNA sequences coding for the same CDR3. The CDR3: CASSDSVGTEAFF. In nucleotides, the CDR3 is TGTGCCAGCAGTGATTCTGTGGGTACTGAAGCTTTCTTT. J is TRBJ1-1 and V is TRBV6-4; D is undetermined. This CDR3 spans 13 amino acids. Deletions cut 3 bases from V and 5 bases from J, with 10 bases between. Germline CDR1 and CDR2: MRHNA and SNTAGT.

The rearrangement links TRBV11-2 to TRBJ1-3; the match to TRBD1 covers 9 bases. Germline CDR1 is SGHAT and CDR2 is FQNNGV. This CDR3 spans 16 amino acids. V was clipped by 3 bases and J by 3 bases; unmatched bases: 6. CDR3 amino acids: CASSLLQGAGGNTIYF. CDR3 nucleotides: TGTGCCAGCAGCTTGCTACAGGGGGCTGGTGGAAACACCATATATTTT.

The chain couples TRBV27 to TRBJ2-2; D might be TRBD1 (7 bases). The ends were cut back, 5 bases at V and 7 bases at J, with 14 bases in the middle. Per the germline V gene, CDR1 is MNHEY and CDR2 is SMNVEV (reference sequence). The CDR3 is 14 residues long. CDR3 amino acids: CASSTQGGVGELFF. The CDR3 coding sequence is TGTGCCAGCAGTACCCAGGGGGGAGTCGGGGAGCTGTTTTTT.

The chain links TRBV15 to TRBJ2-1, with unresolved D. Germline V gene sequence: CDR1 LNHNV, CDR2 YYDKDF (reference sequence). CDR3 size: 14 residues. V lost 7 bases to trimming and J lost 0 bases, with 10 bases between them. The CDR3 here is CATTRFASYNEQFF. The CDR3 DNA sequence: TGTGCCACCACCCGTTTCGCCTCCTACAATGAGCAGTTCTTC.

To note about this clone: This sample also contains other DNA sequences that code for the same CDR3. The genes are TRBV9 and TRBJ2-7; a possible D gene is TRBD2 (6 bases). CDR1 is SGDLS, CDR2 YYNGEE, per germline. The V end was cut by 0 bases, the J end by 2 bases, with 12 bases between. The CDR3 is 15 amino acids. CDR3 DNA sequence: TGTGCCAGCAGCGTAGCTAGGGACTCCCCCTACGAGCAGTACTTC. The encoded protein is CASSVARDSPYEQYF.

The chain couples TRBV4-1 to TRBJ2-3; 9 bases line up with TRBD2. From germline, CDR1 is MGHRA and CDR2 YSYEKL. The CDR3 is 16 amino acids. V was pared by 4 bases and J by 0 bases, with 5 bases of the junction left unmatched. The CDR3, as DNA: TGCGCCAGCAGCCTCTTAGCGGGAGTGAGCACAGATACGCAGTATTTT. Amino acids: CASSLLAGVSTDTQYF.

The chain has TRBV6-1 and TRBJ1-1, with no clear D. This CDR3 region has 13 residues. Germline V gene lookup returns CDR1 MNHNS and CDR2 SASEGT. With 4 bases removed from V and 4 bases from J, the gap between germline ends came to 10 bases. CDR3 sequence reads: CASSGTGITEAFF. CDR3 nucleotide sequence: TGTGCCAGCAGTGGGACGGGGATCACTGAAGCTTTCTTT.